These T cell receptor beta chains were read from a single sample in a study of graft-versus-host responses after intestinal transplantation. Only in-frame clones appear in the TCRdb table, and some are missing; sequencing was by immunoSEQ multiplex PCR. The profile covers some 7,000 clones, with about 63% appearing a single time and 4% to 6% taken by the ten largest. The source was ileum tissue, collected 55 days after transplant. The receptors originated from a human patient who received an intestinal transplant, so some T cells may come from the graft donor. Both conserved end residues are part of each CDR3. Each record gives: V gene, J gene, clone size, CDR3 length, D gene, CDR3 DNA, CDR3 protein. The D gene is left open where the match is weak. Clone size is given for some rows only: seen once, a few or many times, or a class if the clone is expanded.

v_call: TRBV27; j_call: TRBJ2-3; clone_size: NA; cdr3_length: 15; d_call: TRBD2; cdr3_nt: TGTGCCAGCAGATCCCGGGACTACCGCACAGATACGCAGTATTTT; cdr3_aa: CASRSRDYRTDTQYF
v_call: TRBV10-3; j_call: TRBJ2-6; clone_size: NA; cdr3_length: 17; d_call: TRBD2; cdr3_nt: TGTGCCATCAGTGAGTCGGCGGGGGGCCCAGGGGCCAACGTCCTGACTTTC; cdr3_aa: CAISESAGGPGANVLTF
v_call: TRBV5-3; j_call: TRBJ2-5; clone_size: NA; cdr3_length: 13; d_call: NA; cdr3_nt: TGTGCCAGAAGTTATACAGGGAGAGAGACCCAGTACTTC; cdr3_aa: CARSYTGRETQYF
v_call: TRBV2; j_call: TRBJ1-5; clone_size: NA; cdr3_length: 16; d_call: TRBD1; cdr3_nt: TGTGCCAGCAGTTTTGACAGGGGGAACAGCAATCAGCCCCAGCATTTT; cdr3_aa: CASSFDRGNSNQPQHF
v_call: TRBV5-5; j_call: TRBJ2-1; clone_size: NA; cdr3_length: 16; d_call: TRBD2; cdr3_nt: TGTGCCAGCAGCTCCTCAGGGACTAGCGGGGCGTTGGAGCAGTTCTTC; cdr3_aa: CASSSSGTSGALEQFF
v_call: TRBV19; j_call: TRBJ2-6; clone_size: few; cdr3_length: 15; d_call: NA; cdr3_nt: TGTGCCAGTAGACACCGCGGGTCTGGGGCCAACGTCCTGACTTTC; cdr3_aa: CASRHRGSGANVLTF
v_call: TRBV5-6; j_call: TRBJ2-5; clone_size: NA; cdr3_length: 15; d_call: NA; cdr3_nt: TGTGCCAGCAGCCCTTTCGGACAGCTATCGAAGACCCAGTACTTC; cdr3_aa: CASSPFGQLSKTQYF
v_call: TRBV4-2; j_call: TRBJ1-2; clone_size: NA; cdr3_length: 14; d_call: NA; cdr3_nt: TGTGCCAGCAGCCAAGTGGAGGATATTAATGGCTACACCTTC; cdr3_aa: CASSQVEDINGYTF
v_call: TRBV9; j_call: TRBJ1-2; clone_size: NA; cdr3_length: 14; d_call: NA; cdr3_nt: TGTGCCAGCAGCGTAGAACAGCTTAACTATGGCTACACCTTC; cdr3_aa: CASSVEQLNYGYTF
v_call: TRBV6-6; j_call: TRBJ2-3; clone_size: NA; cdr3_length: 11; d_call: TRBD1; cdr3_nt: TGTGCCAGCGGACAGGGTCATACGCAGTATTTT; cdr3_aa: CASGQGHTQYF
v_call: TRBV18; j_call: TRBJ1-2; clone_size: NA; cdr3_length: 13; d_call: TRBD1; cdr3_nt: TGTGCCAGCTCAGAACCGGGACAGGGTTGGTCGACCTTC; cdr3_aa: CASSEPGQGWSTF
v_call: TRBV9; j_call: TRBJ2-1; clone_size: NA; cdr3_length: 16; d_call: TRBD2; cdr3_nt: TGTGCCAGCAGCGCCCTCGCGGGGGGGCCTTACAATGAGCAGTTCTTC; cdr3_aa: CASSALAGGPYNEQFF
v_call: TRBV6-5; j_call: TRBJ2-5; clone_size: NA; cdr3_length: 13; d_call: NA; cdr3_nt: TGTGCCAGCATGCAGGCAGGCCAAGAGACCCAGTACTTC; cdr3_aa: CASMQAGQETQYF
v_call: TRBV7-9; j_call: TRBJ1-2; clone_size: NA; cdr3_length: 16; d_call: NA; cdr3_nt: TGTGCCAGCAGCTTAGCTAACGGGGCGGGGGCCGCTGGCTACACCTTC; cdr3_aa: CASSLANGAGAAGYTF
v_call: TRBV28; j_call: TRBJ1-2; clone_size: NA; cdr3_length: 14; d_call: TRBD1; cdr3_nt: TGTGCCAGCAGTCGCGAACAGGGGGCCTATGGCTACACCTTC; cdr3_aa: CASSREQGAYGYTF
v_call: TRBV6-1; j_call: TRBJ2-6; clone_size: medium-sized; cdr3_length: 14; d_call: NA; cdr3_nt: TGTGCCAGCAGTGACGGCTCTGGGGCCAACGTCCTGACTTTC; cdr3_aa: CASSDGSGANVLTF
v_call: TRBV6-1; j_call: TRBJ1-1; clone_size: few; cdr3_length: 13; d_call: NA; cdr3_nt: TGTGCCAGCCTCCGGGGGGGCTTAACTGAAGCTTTCTTT; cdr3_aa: CASLRGGLTEAFF
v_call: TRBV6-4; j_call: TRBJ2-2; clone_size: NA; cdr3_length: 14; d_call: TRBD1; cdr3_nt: TGTGCCAGCAGTGGGGGACAGGGCACCGGGGAGCTGTTTTTT; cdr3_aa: CASSGGQGTGELFF
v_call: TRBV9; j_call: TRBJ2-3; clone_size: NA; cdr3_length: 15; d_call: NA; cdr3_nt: TGTGCCAGCAGCGTAGAGGGGGGGCCGGCAGATACGCAGTATTTT; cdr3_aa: CASSVEGGPADTQYF
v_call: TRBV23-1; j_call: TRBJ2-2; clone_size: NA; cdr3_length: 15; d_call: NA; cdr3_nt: TGCGCCAGCAGTCAATCGTGGCAGAACACCGGGGAGCTGTTTTTT; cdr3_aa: CASSQSWQNTGELFF
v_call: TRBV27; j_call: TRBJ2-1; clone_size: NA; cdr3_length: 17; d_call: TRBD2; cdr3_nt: TGTGCCAGCAGTTTATGGACTAGCGGGGAGTCCTACAATGAGCAGTTCTTC; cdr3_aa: CASSLWTSGESYNEQFF
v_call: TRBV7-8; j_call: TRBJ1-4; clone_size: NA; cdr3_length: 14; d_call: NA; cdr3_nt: TGTGCCAGCAGCGCCCGACAGTCTAATGAAAAACTGTTTTTT; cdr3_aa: CASSARQSNEKLFF
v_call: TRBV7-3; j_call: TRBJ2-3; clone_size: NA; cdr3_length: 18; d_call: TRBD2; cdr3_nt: TGTGCCAGCAGCTTAACTCCTCGGACTAGCGGGGTCACAGATACGCAGTATTTT; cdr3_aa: CASSLTPRTSGVTDTQYF
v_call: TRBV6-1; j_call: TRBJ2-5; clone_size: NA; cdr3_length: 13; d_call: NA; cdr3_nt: TGTGCCAGCAGTGAAGACAACCAAGAGACCCAGTACTTC; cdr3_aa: CASSEDNQETQYF